This T cell receptor beta chain was found in a study of cytomegalovirus exposure and HLA in healthy donors. Turning to the study itself: HLA-typed donors were the source of approximately 80 million unique TCRs, which an early data release held. Whole-study results and caveats: The study assumed roughly uniform donor sequencing depth for presence/absence analyses. At a 0.05 false discovery rate, a later analysis found 18,000 or so TCR beta sequences to be associated with HLA alleles. The study listed under 200 cytomegalovirus-associated TCR beta chains.

13 Jbeta primers and 60 Vbeta primers were used for the PCR. Assay: immunoSEQ multiplex PCR; the TCRdb copy retains only in-frame clones and omits some. The data contain roughly 120,000 clones, about 70% of them seen just once; the ten biggest clones take up roughly 0.82%. Of note for this clone: The target antigen is unknown.

The receptor comes from a woman aged 25-40 years in good health and CMV-seronegative. The sequenced sample was PBMCs.

The CDR3 loop reads CASSEAGDSRLIYEQYF. The CDR3 DNA is TGTGCCAGCAGTGAAGCAGGGGACAGCCGACTTATCTACGAGCAGTACTTC. The chain recombines TRBV6-1 with TRBJ2-7; 7 positions match TRBD1. The CDR3 has 17 amino acids. CDR1 is MNHNS, CDR2 SASEGT, per germline. Unmatched junction bases numbered 11, after V lost 0 bases and J lost 3 bases.